This TCR beta chain came from a study of CD8 T cells in ankylosing spondylitis. Study-wide points: Reports say disease-linked clones showed up significantly more in matched ankylosing spondylitis synovial fluid. Disease-associated clones were CD8+ and fairly uncommon in peripheral blood. Ankylosing spondylitis blood appeared to carry a characteristic TCR beta motif of seven to nine highly homologous variants.

This clonotype was detected ten times or more. Its cognate antigen is unknown. Quantitative barcoded 5'-RACE was used to prepare TCR beta libraries. TCRdb used MiXCR to reprocess the 5' RACE reads, holding one entry per CDR3 protein. The sample holds 150,000 to 200,000 distinct CDR3 sequences; 10% to 15% are singletons and the top ten take approximately 11%. The CDR3 has 14 amino acids. The V and J ends lost 0 bases and 8 bases, in that order; junction bases with no gene match: 3. Per germline, CDR1 SEHNR and CDR2 FQNEAQ (reference sequence). V gene TRBV7-9 combines with J gene TRBJ1-2, with 10 bases that match TRBD1. Input material: blood, either unsorted or a sorted T cell fraction (not recorded which). The TCR comes from a female donor with ankylosing spondylitis or in good health (not recorded which). For the CDR3, the DNA is TGTGCCAGCAGCTTAGCGGGACAGGGGCGCGGCTACACCTTC. This gives the protein CASSLAGQGRGYTF.